Presented here are 19 T cell receptor beta chains from one specimen sequenced in a study of tumor-infiltrating lymphocytes in primary liver carcinoma. Without any cell sorting, roughly 17-31 mg of bulk tissue yielded co-extracted RNA and DNA. Total RNA (around 500 ng) served as template for TCR beta cDNA synthesis primed by a constant-region primer. Slightly modified ARM-PCR with three nested multiplex PCR rounds yielded TCR beta libraries. The two initial PCR rounds, nine to eleven cycles each, used TRBV1-TRBV30 forward and C-beta reverse primers. TCRdb ran MiXCR on the multiplex PCR reads and lists one entry per CDR3 protein. Of approximately 99,000 distinct CDR3 sequences listed, over 55% are singletons. The material sequenced was liver tumor tissue from sampling region 5. Subset here: tumor region T5, tumor centre. The receptors were sampled from an older woman with primary liver carcinoma and hepatitis B virus infection.

As regards this clonotype: Given the absence of the conserved phenylalanine or tryptophan at the CDR3 end, a read error is likely. The chain uses TRBV12-3 or TRBV12-4 and TRBJ1-1, with D maybe TRBD1 (5 bases). Trimming cost V 5 bases and J 4 bases, with 17 bases left between them. This CDR3 has 15 residues. The CDR3 region is CASSVPGGGLTEAFI. The CDR3 DNA sequence: TGTGCCAGCAGTGTACCCGGGGGGGGTCTCACTGAAGCTTTCATT.

CDR3 loop: CASRSGPNTGKPFF. DNA for the CDR3: TGCGCCAGCAGAAGCGGGCCGAACACCGGGAAGCCGTTTTTT. The chain couples TRBV10-1 to TRBJ2-2; maybe TRBD2 (6 bases). Trimming left V 6 bases short and J 16 bases short, with 24 bases between. CDR3 length equals 14 residues. Germline CDR1 WNHNN, CDR2 SYGVQD (reference sequence).

Concerning this clonotype: A read error may be the cause here, since a much bigger clone is one base away. Since the CDR3 does not end with the conserved phenylalanine or tryptophan, this likely comes from a read error. This chain joins TRBV12-3 or TRBV12-4 and TRBJ1-2; the D is unclear. The CDR3 contains 14 residues. V lost 2 bases, J lost 2 bases, and 9 bases lay in between. The CDR3 DNA reads as TGTGCCAGCAGTTTAAATCCGGTAAACTATGGCTACACCCTC. Translation gives CASSLNPVNYGYTL.

Of note for this clonotype: Without the conserved terminal phenylalanine or tryptophan, this CDR3 likely stems from a read error. The limits of the CDR3 on the DNA are not certain, so only TCRdb's listed CDR3 is given. The chain carries TRBV11-3 and TRBJ1-1; the D segment call TRBD1 is taken from the table without a DNA check. Germline V gene sequence: CDR1 SGHNT, CDR2 YENEEA. From its first to its last residue, the CDR3 has 13 amino acids. CDR3 amino acids: CGSTHGRVTEDFS.

Concerning this clonotype itself: This may be a read error: a much more frequent sequence differs by one nucleotide. The rearrangement links TRBV5-6 to TRBJ1-2, with 7 bases matching TRBD1. The CDR3 consists of 13 residues. Germline CDR1 is SGHDT and CDR2 is YYEEEE. The CDR3 loop reads CACSPQGNYGYTF. CDR3 in DNA: TGTGCCTGCAGCCCACAGGGGAACTATGGCTACACCTTC.

Comment on this clonotype: This may be a read error, as it is one base from a much larger clone. This chain's CDR3 is CVSSYRLGFNYGHTF. The DNA of the CDR3 is TGTGTCAGCAGTTACCGTTTAGGGTTTAACTATGGCCACACCTTC. The chain joins TRBV6-5 to TRBJ1-2; D not certain. The CDR3 extends over 15 amino acids. Germline values: CDR1 MNHEY, CDR2 SVGAGI.

This clonotype came up a few times. This chain uses TRBV11-2 with TRBJ2-3, with TRBD2 matching over 9 bases. Germline loops: CDR1 SGHAT, CDR2 FQNNGV. The CDR3 has 15 amino acids. Losses at the gene ends were 9 bases for V and 2 bases for J; bases not matched to a gene: 9. The CDR3 loop is CASRGIAGATDTQYF. The CDR3 nucleotides read TGTGCCAGTAGGGGGATAGCGGGGGCCACAGATACGCAGTATTTT.

With respect to this clonotype: A much more abundant neighbour one base away suggests this may be a read error. The chain is built from TRBV6-6 and TRBJ1-3; a possible D gene is TRBD1 (5 bases). The CDR3 length is 13 residues. CDR1 and CDR2 from the germline V gene are MNHNY and SVGAGI (reference sequence). DNA of the CDR3: TGTACCAGCAAGGGGTTCTCTGGAAACACCATATATTTT. This sequence encodes CTSKGFSGNTIYF.

This clonotype was counted at least ten times. The chain has TRBV10-2 and TRBJ2-7; TRBD1 aligns across 11 bases. The CDR3 has 14 residues. V gave up 9 bases and J gave up 3 bases; unmatched junction bases: 7. Per germline, CDR1 WSHSY and CDR2 SAAADI. Written as DNA, the CDR3 is TGCGCCAGTACGGGACAGGGGGAAAACTACGAGCAGTACTTC. Residues: CASTGQGENYEQYF.

Worth noting for this clonotype: The junction and the germline gene differ at one end; a read error may be behind it. The rearrangement joins TRBV14 to TRBJ2-1; 10 bases fit TRBD2. Germline CDR1 and CDR2: SGHDN and FVKESK. The CDR3 has 14 amino acids. Here the CDR3 reads CASNLAGVHYDQFF. Here the CDR3 DNA reads TGTGCCAGCAACCTAGCGGGGGTTCACTATGACCAGTTCTTC.

Points on this clonotype: The germline gene is not matched at one end of the junction; a read error may be the cause. The chain couples TRBV11-1 to TRBJ2-5, with D hard to call. The CDR3 contains 15 residues. The germline CDR1 and CDR2 sequences are SGHAT and FQDESV (reference sequence). Here the CDR3 reads CASSSRRRNQETQYF. Written as DNA, the CDR3 is TGTGCCAGTAGCTCCCGTCGGCGGAACCAAGAGACCCAGTACTTC. Drawing the rest from reference TRBV11-1 and TRBJ2-5, the complete variable domain is EAEVAQSPRYKITEKSQAVAFWCDPISGHATLYWYRQILGQGPELLVQFQDESVVDDSQLPKDRFSAERLKGVDSTLKIQPAELGDSAMYLCASSSRRRNQETQYFGPGTRLLVL.

The sample holds many counts of this clonotype. V is TRBV6-6 and J is TRBJ2-3; 13 bases fit TRBD2. After removal of 4 bases from V and 8 bases from J, the junction contained 9 bases not matched to a gene. Germline CDR1 is MNHNY and CDR2 is SVGAGI (reference sequence). The length of the CDR3 is 16 residues. CDR3 amino acids: CASSSKGLAGVGTQYF. CDR3 sequence (DNA): TGTGCCAGCAGTTCCAAAGGACTAGCGGGAGTGGGTACGCAGTATTTT.

In this sample, this clonotype turned up once. This chain links TRBV28 with TRBJ2-6; 11 bases fit TRBD1. The CDR3 sequence is 18 residues long. V trimming: 9 bases; J trimming: 3 bases; junction bases outside the gene matches: 13. The germline V gene has CDR1 MDHEN and CDR2 SYDVKM. The CDR3: CASISPRTGGDGANVLTF. The CDR3 DNA is TGTGCCAGTATTTCACCCAGGACAGGGGGCGATGGGGCCAACGTCCTGACTTTC.

The chain uses TRBV11-2 and TRBJ2-1; 12 bases are shared with TRBD2. V dropped 5 bases and J dropped 9; count of bases not matched to a gene: 14. The germline gives CDR1 SGHAT, CDR2 FQNNGV. The CDR3 extends over 17 amino acids. In DNA form, the CDR3 reads TGTGCCAGCAGCAGTAGACTAGCGGGAGAGCCGGGGGGTGAGCAGTTCTTC. Encoded protein: CASSSRLAGEPGGEQFF.

V usage is TRBV7-9 and J usage is TRBJ1-2, with 9 bases that match TRBD1. V lost 7 bases, J lost 6 bases, and 15 bases stayed unmatched. The CDR3 consists of 16 residues. CDR1 SEHNR and CDR2 FQNEAQ come from the germline V gene (reference sequence). CDR3 DNA sequence: TGTGCCAGCATCTATACTTTTCGTGGACAGGGGCATGGCTACACCTTC. It yields the protein CASIYTFRGQGHGYTF. Variable domain in full (rest from reference TRBV7-9 and TRBJ1-2): DTGVSQNPRHKITKRGQNVTFRCDPISEHNRLYWYRQTLGQGPEFLTYFQNEAQLEKSRLLSDRFSAERPKGSFSTLEIQRTEQGDSAMYLCASIYTFRGQGHGYTFGSGTRLTVV.

This clonotype was recorded at least ten times. CDR3 nucleotides: TGCAGCGCTCAGCTGCGCTACTATGGCTACACCTTC. This codes for CSAQLRYYGYTF. V usage is TRBV29-1 and J usage is TRBJ1-2, with D unclear. The CDR3 has 12 amino acids. CDR1 and CDR2 (germline): SQVTM, ANQGSEA. Trimming removed 7 bases at V and 3 bases at J, with 12 bases between.

Worth noting for this clonotype: Sequence at one end of the junction differs from germline and may be a read error. The chain carries TRBV11-2 and TRBJ2-2, with a weak D call TRBD2 (5 bases). This CDR3 spans 12 amino acids. Germline V gene sequence: CDR1 SGHAT, CDR2 FQNNGV. In DNA form, the CDR3 reads TGTGCCAACAGCCCCGGGGTCGGGGAGCTGTTGTTT. Translating gives CANSPGVGELLF.

Points on this clonotype: The junction departs from the called germline gene at one end, perhaps through a read error. The V call is TRBV5-1, the J call TRBJ2-6; D could derive from TRBD1 or TRBD2 (7 bases each). This CDR3 contains 18 residues. Germline CDR1 reads SGHRS; CDR2 reads YFSETQ. The CDR3 nucleotides read TGCGCCAGCAGACGTCAAGGGGGCGGGAGCTCTGGGGCCAACGTCCCGAGTTTC. This translates into CASRRQGGGSSGANVPSF.

The rearrangement links TRBV7-2 to TRBJ2-7; D assignment may be TRBD1 or TRBD2 (5 bases each). The CDR3 sequence is 14 residues long. Between the trimmed V and J ends, which lost 5 bases and 3 bases, there was a span of 14 bases. CDR1 and CDR2 (germline): SGHTA, FQGNSA. As DNA, the CDR3 is TGTGCCAGCAGCCAGGGACCCGGTTACTACGAGCAGTACTTC. Its protein is CASSQGPGYYEQYF.